The 8 T cell receptor beta chains below all came from one sample that was sequenced in a study of lymphopenia after photon versus proton radiotherapy. Data came from immunoSEQ multiplex PCR; TCRdb stores just in-frame clones and leaves some out. This table holds tens of thousands of clones, around 90% found once. The sequenced sample was peripheral blood, obtained from a patient treated with proton-based radiotherapy. The receptors derive from a woman in her sixties or seventies with cholangiocarcinoma. Some clones in this sample may be carry-over from other donors' samples.

This sequence joins TRBV21-1 and TRBJ2-2; the table assigns TRBD2, which was not confirmed against the DNA. TRBV21-1 is recorded as a pseudogene. This CDR3 comprises 19 residues. The CDR3 protein is CASSNGGARLADNTGELFF. As DNA, the CDR3 is TGTGCCAGCAGCAATGGGGGAGCGCGGCTAGCGGATAACACCGGGGAGCTGTTTTTT.

Points on this clone: Distinct nucleotide sequences in the sample also encode this CDR3. The chain recombines TRBV19 with TRBJ1-5; a weak D match, TRBD1 (5 bases). Deletions cut 3 bases from V and 7 bases from J, with 10 bases between. CDR1 is LNHDA and CDR2 is SQIVND in the germline V gene (reference sequence). The CDR3 length is 13 residues. The chain's CDR3 is CASSILGDQPQHF. The CDR3 DNA reads as TGTGCCAGTAGTATTTTGGGGGACCAGCCCCAGCATTTT.

The table lists this clone with a count of one. J is TRBJ1-1 and V is TRBV18; TRBD1 matches at 10 bases. Germline V gene data show CDR1 as KGHSH and CDR2 as LQKENI. J was trimmed by 5 bases and V by 6 bases; bases with no gene match: 3. CDR3 length: 13 residues. The CDR3 loop reads CASSDRGLTEAFF. The CDR3 coding sequence is TGTGCCAGCTCCGACAGGGGGCTTACTGAAGCTTTCTTT.

CDR3 in amino acids: CASSDGSHPSTDTQYF. CDR3 in DNA: TGTGCCAGCAGCGATGGATCACACCCTAGCACAGATACGCAGTATTTT. The rearrangement uses TRBV7-2 and TRBJ2-3; unclear D gene. Germline V gene lookup returns CDR1 SGHTA and CDR2 FQGNSA. V was cut by 5 bases and J by 0 bases, with 15 bases left in between. This CDR3 is built from 16 residues.

This chain links TRBV5-1 with TRBJ2-3, with D tentatively TRBD2 (7 bases). Germline V gene lookup returns CDR1 SGHRS and CDR2 YFSETQ. CDR3 length: 17 residues. V was pared by 3 bases and J by 1 base, with 18 bases between. CDR3 loop: CASSSKQGGLGTDTQYF. CDR3 sequence (DNA): TGCGCCAGCAGCTCAAAACAGGGAGGGCTTGGCACAGATACGCAGTATTTT.

The CDR3 DNA is TGCGCCAGCAGCGTGACAGGGAACTCTGGAAACACCATATATTTT. Its protein is CASSVTGNSGNTIYF. The chain couples TRBV5-1 to TRBJ1-3; 7 bases are shared with TRBD1. The CDR3 totals 15 residues. From germline, CDR1 is SGHRS and CDR2 YFSETQ. Losses at the gene ends were 4 bases for V and 0 bases for J; bases not matched to a gene: 4.

V usage is TRBV7-2 and J usage is TRBJ2-7; tentative D call: TRBD2 (6 bases). The CDR3 totals 13 residues. The germline V and J ends were trimmed by 5 bases and 6 bases, with 14 bases remaining between them. Germline-derived CDR1 and CDR2 are SGHTA and FQGNSA. In DNA, the CDR3 is TGTGCCAGCAGCCCGCCGGGAGTAGTCGAGCAGTACTTC. It translates to CASSPPGVVEQYF.

The chain links TRBV18 to TRBJ1-1, with TRBD1 matching over 9 bases. Losses at the gene ends were 2 bases for V and 1 base for J; bases not matched to a gene: 2. CDR1 is KGHSH and CDR2 is LQKENI in the germline V gene. The CDR3 is made up of 15 amino acids. In nucleotides, the CDR3 is TGTGCCAGCTCACCATTGACAGGGGGGAACACTGAAGCTTTCTTT. Translating it yields CASSPLTGGNTEAFF.